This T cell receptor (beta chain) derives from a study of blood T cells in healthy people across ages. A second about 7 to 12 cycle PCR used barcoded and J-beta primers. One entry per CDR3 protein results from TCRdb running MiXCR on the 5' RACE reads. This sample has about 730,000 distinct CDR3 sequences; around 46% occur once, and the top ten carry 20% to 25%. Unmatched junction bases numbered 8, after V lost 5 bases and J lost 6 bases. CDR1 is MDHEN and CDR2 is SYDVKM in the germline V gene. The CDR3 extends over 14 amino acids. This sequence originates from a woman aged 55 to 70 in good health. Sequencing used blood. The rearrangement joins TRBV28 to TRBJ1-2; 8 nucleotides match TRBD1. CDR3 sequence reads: CASSPSGGANGYTF. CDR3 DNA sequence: TGTGCCAGCAGTCCCTCAGGGGGCGCGAATGGCTACACCTTC.